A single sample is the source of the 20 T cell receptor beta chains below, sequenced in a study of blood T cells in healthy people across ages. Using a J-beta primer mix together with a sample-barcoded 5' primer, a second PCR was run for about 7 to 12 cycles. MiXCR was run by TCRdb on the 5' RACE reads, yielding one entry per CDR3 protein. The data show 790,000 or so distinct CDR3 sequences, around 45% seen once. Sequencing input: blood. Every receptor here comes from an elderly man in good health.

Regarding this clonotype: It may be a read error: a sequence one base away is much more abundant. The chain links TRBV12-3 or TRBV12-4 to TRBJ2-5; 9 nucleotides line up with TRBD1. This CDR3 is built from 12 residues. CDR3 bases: TGTACCACCTACGGACAGGGGGAGACCCAGTACTTC. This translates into CTTYGQGETQYF.

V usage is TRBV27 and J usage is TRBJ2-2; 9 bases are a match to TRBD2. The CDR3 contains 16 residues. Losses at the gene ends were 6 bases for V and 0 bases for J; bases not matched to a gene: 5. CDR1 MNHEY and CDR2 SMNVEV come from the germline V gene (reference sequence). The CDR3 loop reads CASRERLAANTGELFF. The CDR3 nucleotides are TGTGCCAGCAGGGAGCGACTAGCGGCGAACACCGGGGAGCTGTTTTTT.

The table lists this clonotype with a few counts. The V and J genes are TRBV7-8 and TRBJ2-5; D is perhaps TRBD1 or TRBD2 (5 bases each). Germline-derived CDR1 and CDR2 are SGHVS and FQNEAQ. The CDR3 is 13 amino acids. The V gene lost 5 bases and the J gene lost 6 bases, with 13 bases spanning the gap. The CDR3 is CASSMDPGQTQYF. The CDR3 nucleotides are TGTGCCAGCAGCATGGACCCGGGGCAGACCCAGTACTTC.

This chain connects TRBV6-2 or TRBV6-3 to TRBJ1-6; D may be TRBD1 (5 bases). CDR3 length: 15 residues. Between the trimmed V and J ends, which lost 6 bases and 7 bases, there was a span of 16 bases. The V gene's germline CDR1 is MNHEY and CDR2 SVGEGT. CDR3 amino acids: CASSPIRGPNSPLHF. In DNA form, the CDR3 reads TGTGCCAGCAGCCCTATTCGGGGCCCGAATTCACCCCTCCACTTT.

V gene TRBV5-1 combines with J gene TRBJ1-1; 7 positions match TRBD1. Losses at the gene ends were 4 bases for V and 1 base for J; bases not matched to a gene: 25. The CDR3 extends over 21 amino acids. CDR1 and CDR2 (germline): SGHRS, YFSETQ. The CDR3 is CASSRTGGGGTSSTTNTEAFF. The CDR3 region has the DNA TGCGCCAGCAGCAGGACAGGTGGAGGTGGTACCTCCTCAACCACGAACACTGAAGCTTTCTTT. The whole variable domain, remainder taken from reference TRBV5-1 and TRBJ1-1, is KAGVTQTPRYLIKTRGQQVTLSCSPISGHRSVSWYQQTPGQGLQFLFEYFSETQRNKGNFPGRFSGRQFSNSRSEMNVSTLELGDSALYLCASSRTGGGGTSSTTNTEAFFGQGTRLTVV.

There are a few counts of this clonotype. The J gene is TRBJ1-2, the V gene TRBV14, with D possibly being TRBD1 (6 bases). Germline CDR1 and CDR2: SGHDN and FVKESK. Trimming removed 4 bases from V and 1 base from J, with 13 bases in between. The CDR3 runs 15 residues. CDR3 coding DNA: TGTGCCAGCAGCCCCCGGACAGCAATTAACTATGGCTACACCTTC. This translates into CASSPRTAINYGYTF.

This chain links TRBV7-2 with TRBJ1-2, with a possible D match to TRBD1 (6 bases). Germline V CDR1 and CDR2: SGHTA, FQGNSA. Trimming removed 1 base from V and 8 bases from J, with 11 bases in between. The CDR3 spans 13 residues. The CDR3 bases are TGTGCCAGCAGCTTAGAACAGGGACGAGGCTACACCTTC. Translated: CASSLEQGRGYTF.

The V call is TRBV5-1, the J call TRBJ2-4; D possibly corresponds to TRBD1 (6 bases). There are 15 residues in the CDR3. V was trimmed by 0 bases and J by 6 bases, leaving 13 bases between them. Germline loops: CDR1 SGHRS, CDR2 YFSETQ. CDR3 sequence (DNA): TGCGCCAGCAGCTTGGGGTACAGGGAGAGAAACATTCAGTACTTC. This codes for CASSLGYRERNIQYF. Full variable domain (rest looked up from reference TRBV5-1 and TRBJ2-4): KAGVTQTPRYLIKTRGQQVTLSCSPISGHRSVSWYQQTPGQGLQFLFEYFSETQRNKGNFPGRFSGRQFSNSRSEMNVSTLELGDSALYLCASSLGYRERNIQYFGAGTRLSVL.

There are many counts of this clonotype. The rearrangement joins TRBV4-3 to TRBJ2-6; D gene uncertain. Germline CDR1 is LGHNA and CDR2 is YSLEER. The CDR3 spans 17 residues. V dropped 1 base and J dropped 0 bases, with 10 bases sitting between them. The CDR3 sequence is CASSQGSSGSGANVLTF. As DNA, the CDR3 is TGCGCCAGCAGCCAAGGGAGTTCTGGCTCTGGGGCCAACGTCCTGACTTTC.

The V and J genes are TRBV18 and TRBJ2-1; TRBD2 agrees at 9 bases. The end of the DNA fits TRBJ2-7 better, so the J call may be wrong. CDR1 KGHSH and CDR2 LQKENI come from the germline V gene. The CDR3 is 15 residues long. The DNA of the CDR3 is TGTGCCAGCTCACCGACGACTAGCGGCTACAATGAGCAGTACTTC. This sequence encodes CASSPTTSGYNEQYF.

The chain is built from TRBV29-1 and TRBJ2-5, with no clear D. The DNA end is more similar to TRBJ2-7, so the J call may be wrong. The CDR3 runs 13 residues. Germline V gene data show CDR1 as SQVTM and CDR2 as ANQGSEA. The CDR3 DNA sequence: TGCAGCGTTGAAGAGGATACTCGATACGAGCAGTACTTC. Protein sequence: CSVEEDTRYEQYF.

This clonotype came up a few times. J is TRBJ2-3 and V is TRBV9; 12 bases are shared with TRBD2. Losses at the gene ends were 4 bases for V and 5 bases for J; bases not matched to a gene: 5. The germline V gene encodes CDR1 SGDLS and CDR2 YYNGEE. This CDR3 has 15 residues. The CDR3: CASSLRLAGEDTQYF. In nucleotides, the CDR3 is TGTGCCAGCAGCCTACGACTAGCGGGAGAAGATACGCAGTATTTT.

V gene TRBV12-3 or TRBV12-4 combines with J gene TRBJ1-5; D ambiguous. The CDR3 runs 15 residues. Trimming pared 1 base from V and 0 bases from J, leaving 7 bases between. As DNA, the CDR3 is TGTGCCAGCAGTTTAGTCGCAGCTAGCAATCAGCCCCAGCATTTT. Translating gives CASSLVAASNQPQHF.

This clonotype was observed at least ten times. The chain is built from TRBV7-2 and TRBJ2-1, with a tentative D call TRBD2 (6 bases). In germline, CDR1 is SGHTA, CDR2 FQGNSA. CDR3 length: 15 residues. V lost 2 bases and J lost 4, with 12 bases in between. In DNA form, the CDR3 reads TGTGCCAGCAGCTTAATAGCGGCCGTTTACAATGAGCAGTTCTTC. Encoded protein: CASSLIAAVYNEQFF.

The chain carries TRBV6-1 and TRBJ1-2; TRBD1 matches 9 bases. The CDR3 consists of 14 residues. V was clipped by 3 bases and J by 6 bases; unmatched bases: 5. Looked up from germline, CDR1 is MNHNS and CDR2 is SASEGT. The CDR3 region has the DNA TGTGCCAGCAGTGATCCAGGACAGGGGAATGGCTACACCTTC. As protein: CASSDPGQGNGYTF.

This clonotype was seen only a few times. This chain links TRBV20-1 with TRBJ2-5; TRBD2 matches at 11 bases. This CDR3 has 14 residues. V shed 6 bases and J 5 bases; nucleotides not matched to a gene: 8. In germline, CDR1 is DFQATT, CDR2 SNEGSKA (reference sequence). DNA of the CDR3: TGCAGTGCCGATCGTAGCGGGAGGGAGGAGACCCAGTACTTC. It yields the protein CSADRSGREETQYF.

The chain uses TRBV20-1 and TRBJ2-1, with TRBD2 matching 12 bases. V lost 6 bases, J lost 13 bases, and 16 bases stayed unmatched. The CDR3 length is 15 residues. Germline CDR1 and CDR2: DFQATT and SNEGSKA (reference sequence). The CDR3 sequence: CSAEGLAGKQETQFF. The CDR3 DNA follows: TGCAGTGCGGAAGGACTAGCGGGGAAACAAGAGACCCAGTTCTTC.

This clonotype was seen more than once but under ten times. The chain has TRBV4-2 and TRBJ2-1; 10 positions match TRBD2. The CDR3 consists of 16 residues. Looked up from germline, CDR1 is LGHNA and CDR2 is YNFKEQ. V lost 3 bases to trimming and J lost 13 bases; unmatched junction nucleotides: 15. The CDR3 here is CASSQRDSSGSRNQFF. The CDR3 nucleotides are TGTGCCAGCAGCCAGAGAGATTCTAGCGGGAGCCGGAATCAGTTCTTC.

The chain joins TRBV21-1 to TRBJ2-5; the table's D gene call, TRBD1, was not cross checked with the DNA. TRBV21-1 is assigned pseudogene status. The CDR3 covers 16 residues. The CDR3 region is CASSRLGQGMGETQYF. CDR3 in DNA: TGTGCCAGCAGCAGGTTGGGACAGGGAATGGGAGAGACCCAGTACTTC.

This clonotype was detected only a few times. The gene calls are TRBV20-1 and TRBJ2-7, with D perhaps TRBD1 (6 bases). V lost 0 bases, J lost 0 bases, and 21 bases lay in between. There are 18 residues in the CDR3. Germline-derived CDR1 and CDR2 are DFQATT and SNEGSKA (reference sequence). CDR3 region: CSARDWLEGGVSSYEQYF. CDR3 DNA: TGCAGTGCTAGAGATTGGCTGGAAGGGGGAGTGAGCTCCTACGAGCAGTACTTC.